This T cell receptor beta chain originates from a study of shared clonotypes between healthy human individuals. Study context: There were three CD4 naive, three CD4 memory, two CD8 naive and one CD8 memory plates per donor. The study, taken as a whole, reports: An anticipated effect of sequencing depth on clonotype sharing among donors was recognized. Around 5% was the fraction of naive CD4 clonotypes found shared across four donors.

This clone came up once. Its specificity is not known. Investigators spread the genomic DNA of each subset evenly over several immunoSEQ plates. Clones were read by immunoSEQ multiplex PCR, and TCRdb kept only the in-frame ones, dropping some. The data show about 820,000 clones, approximately 92% seen once. The V gene's germline CDR1 is SGHAT and CDR2 FQNNGV. Trimming removed 0 bases at V and 0 bases at J, with 17 bases between. The CDR3 runs to 18 residues. Naive-designated CD8 cells lacked CD45RO, were positively enriched for CCR7, and omitted terminally differentiated effector memory CD45RA+ cells. This rearrangement joins TRBV11-2 to TRBJ1-1; D might be TRBD1 (6 bases). The specimen sequenced was naive CD8+ T cells sorted from blood. This TCR was sampled from a man aged 25-45 years in good health. Here the CDR3 reads CASSLDLGQRKMNTEAFF. CDR3 nucleotide sequence: TGTGCCAGCAGCTTAGATCTCGGACAGCGTAAAATGAACACTGAAGCTTTCTTT. The full variable domain, completed using reference TRBV11-2 and TRBJ1-1, is EAGVAQSPRYKIIEKRQSVAFWCNPISGHATLYWYQQILGQGPKLLIQFQNNGVVDDSQLPKDRFSAERLKGVDSTLKIQPAKLEDSAVYLCASSLDLGQRKMNTEAFFGQGTRLTVV.